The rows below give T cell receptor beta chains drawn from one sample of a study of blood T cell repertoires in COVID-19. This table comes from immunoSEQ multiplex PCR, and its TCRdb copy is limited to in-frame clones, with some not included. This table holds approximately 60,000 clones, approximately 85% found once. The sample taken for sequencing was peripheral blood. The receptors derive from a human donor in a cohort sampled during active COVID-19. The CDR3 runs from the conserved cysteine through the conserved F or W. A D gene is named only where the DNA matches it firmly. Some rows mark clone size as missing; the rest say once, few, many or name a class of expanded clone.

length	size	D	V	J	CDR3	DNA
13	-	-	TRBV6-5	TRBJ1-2	CASSSPQNYGYTF	TGTGCCAGCAGTTCCCCACAGAACTATGGCTACACCTTC
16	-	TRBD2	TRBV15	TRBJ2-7	CATSRVRLAGFDEQYF	TGTGCCACCAGCAGAGTGCGACTAGCGGGGTTCGACGAGCAGTACTTC
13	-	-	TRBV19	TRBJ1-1	CASSLTGYTEAFF	TGTGCCAGTTCCCTAACAGGTTACACTGAAGCTTTCTTT
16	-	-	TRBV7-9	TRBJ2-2	CASRSRDSVNTGELFF	TGTGCCAGCAGATCCCGAGACTCCGTTAACACCGGGGAGCTGTTTTTT
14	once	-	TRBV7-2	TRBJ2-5	CASNPQGGRETQYF	TGTGCCAGCAACCCACAGGGGGGGCGAGAGACCCAGTACTTC
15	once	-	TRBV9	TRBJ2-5	CASSGWGGSGETQYF	TGTGCCAGCAGCGGCTGGGGAGGCAGTGGGGAGACCCAGTACTTC
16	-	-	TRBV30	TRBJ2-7	CAWKPLFGQGPYEQYF	TGTGCCTGGAAACCCCTTTTCGGCCAGGGGCCCTACGAGCAGTACTTC
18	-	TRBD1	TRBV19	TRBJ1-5	CASSLDRGRVVGNQPQHF	TGTGCCAGTAGCTTGGACAGGGGGAGGGTAGTGGGCAATCAGCCCCAGCATTTT
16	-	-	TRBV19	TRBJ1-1	CASSIAGGGSGTEAFF	TGTGCCAGTAGTATAGCCGGGGGGGGATCAGGCACTGAAGCTTTCTTT
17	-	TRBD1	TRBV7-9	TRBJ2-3	CASSLGAGTELADTQYF	TGTGCCAGCAGCTTAGGTGCCGGGACAGAACTCGCAGATACGCAGTATTTT
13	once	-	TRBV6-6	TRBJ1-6	CASTRTGNSPLHF	TGTGCCAGCACACGTACAGGGAACTCACCCCTCCACTTT
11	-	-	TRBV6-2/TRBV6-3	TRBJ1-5	CASSGGQPQHF	TGTGCCAGCAGCGGAGGACAGCCCCAGCATTTT
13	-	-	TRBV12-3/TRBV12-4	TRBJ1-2	CASSWGGNYGYTF	TGTGCCAGCAGTTGGGGGGGAAACTATGGCTACACCTTC
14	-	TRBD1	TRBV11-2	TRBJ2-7	CASSLGQNSYEQYF	TGTGCCAGCAGCTTGGGACAGAACTCCTACGAGCAGTACTTC
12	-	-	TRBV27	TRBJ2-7	CASSFPGGEQYF	TGTGCCAGCAGTTTCCCAGGGGGGGAGCAGTACTTC
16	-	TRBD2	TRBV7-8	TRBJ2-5	CASSSQTSGGVETQYF	TGTGCCAGCAGCAGTCAGACTAGCGGGGGGGTCGAGACCCAGTACTTC
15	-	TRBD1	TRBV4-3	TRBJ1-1	CASSQDQTGITEAFF	TGCGCCAGCAGCCAAGATCAGACAGGGATCACTGAAGCTTTCTTT
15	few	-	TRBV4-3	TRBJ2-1	CASSQDGLRHNEQFF	TGCGCCAGCAGCCAAGATGGACTCAGACACAATGAGCAGTTCTTC
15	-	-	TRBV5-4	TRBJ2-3	CASSLRRGAGDTQYF	TGTGCCAGCAGCTTGAGACGTGGAGCTGGGGATACGCAGTATTTT
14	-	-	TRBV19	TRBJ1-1	CASIGKERDTEAFF	TGTGCCAGTATCGGGAAGGAGAGGGACACTGAAGCTTTCTTT
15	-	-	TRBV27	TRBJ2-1	CASSLTGGQYNEQFF	TGTGCCAGCAGTTTAACGGGGGGCCAATACAATGAGCAGTTCTTC
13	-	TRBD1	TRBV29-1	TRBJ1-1	CSVGTGENTEAFF	TGCAGCGTAGGGACAGGGGAGAACACTGAAGCTTTCTTT
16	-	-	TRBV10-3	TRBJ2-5	CAITPPSGGQQETQYF	TGTGCCATCACCCCCCCCTCCGGTGGACAGCAAGAGACCCAGTACTTC
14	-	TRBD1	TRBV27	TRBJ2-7	CASSWTGDSYEQYF	TGTGCCAGCAGTTGGACAGGGGACTCCTACGAGCAGTACTTC
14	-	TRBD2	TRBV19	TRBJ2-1	CASTYTSGHNEQFF	TGTGCCAGTACTTATACTAGCGGACACAATGAGCAGTTCTTC
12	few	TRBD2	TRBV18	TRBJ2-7	CASSRWGGEQYF	TGTGCCAGTTCCCGGTGGGGGGGCGAGCAGTACTTC
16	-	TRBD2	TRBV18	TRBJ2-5	CASSPLAGGSQETQYF	TGTGCCAGCTCACCACTAGCGGGGGGGAGCCAAGAGACCCAGTACTTC
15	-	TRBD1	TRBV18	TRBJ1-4	CASSPRTGGGEKLFF	TGTGCCAGCTCACCAAGGACAGGGGGTGGTGAAAAACTGTTTTTT
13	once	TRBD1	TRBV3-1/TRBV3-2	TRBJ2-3	CASSQSRGDTQYF	TGTGCCAGCAGCCAATCCAGGGGGGATACGCAGTATTTT
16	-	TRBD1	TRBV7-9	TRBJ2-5	CASSGSGTGVRETQYF	TGTGCCAGCAGCGGATCCGGGACAGGGGTTAGAGAGACCCAGTACTTC
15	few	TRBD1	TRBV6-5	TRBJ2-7	CASSYTPGQSYEQYF	TGTGCCAGCAGTTACACTCCGGGACAGAGTTACGAGCAGTACTTC
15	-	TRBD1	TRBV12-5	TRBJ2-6	CASGSRGLGANVLTF	TGTGCTAGTGGTTCCAGGGGGTTAGGGGCCAACGTCCTGACTTTC
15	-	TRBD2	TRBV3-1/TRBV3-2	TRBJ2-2	CASSWSGEATGELFF	TGTGCCAGCAGCTGGAGCGGGGAAGCGACCGGGGAGCTGTTTTTT
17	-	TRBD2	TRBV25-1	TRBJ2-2	CASSEFGPSGLTGELFF	TGTGCCAGCAGTGAATTTGGGCCTAGCGGTCTCACCGGGGAGCTGTTTTTT
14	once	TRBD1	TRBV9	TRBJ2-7	CASSPRTGGYEQYF	TGTGCCAGCAGCCCTCGGACAGGCGGCTACGAGCAGTACTTC
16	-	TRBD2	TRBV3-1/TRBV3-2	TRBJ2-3	CASSQPLTSGGGTQYF	TGTGCCAGCAGTCAACCCCTCACTAGCGGGGGGGGTACGCAGTATTTT
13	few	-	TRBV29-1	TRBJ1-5	CSVADRYDQPQHF	TGCAGCGTTGCCGACAGGTACGATCAGCCCCAGCATTTT
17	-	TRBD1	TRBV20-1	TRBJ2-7	CSASLSFLRDRTYEQYF	TGCAGTGCTAGTCTCTCTTTCCTCCGGGACAGGACGTACGAGCAGTACTTC
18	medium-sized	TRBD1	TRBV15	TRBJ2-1	CATSRTTGTGGSNNEQFF	TGTGCCACCAGCAGGACTACCGGGACAGGGGGCTCCAACAATGAGCAGTTCTTC
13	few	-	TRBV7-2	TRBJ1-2	CASSPLWGGSYTF	TGTGCCAGCAGCCCCCTTTGGGGCGGGAGCTACACCTTC
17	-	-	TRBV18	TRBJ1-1	CASSPGGGAAMNTEAFF	TGTGCCAGCTCACCGGGGGGGGGCGCCGCCATGAACACTGAAGCTTTCTTT
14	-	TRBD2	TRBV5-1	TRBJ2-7	CASSTSGGAYEQYF	TGCGCCAGCAGCACTAGCGGGGGGGCCTACGAGCAGTACTTC
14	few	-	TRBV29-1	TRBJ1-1	CSVEDVGRGSEAFF	TGCAGCGTTGAAGATGTAGGCAGGGGATCCGAAGCTTTCTTT
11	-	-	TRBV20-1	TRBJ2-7	CSARSGHEQYF	TGCAGTGCTAGGAGCGGGCACGAGCAGTACTTC
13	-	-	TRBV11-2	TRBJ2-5	CASSLQGTETQYF	TGTGCCAGCAGCCTCCAGGGGACGGAGACCCAGTACTTC
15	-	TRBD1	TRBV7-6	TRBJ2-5	CASSLTGGARETQYF	TGTGCCAGCAGCCTGACAGGGGGCGCCCGGGAGACCCAGTACTTC